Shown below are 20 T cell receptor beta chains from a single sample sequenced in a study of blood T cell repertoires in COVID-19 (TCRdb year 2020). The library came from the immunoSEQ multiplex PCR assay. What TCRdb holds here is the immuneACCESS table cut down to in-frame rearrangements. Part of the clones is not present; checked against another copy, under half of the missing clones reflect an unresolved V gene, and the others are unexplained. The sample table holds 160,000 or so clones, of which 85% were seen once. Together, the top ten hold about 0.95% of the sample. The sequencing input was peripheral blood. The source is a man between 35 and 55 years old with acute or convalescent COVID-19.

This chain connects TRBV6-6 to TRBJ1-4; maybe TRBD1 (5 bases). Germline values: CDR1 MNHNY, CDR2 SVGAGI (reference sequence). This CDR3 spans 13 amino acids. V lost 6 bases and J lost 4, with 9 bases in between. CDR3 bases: TGTGCCAGCAGGCGGGACCTTAATGAAAAACTGTTTTTT. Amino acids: CASRRDLNEKLFF.

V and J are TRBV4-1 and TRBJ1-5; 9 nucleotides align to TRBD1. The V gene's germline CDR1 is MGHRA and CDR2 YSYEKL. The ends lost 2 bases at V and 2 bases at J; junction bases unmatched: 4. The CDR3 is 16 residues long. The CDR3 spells CASSQLQGARNQPQHF. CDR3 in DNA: TGCGCCAGCAGCCAACTACAGGGGGCTCGCAATCAGCCCCAGCATTTT.

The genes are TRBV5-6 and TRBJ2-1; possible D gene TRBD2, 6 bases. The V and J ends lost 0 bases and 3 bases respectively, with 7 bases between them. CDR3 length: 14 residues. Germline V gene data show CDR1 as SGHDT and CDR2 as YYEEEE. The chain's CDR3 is CASSLGRGYNEQFF. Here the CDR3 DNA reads TGTGCCAGCAGCTTGGGGCGGGGCTACAATGAGCAGTTCTTC.

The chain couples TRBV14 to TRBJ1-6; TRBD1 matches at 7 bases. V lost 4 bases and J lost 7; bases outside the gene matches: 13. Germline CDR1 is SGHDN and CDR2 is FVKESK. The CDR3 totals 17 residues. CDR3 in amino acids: CASSPLRDSIENSPLHF. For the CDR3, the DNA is TGTGCCAGCAGCCCCCTCCGGGACAGCATAGAAAATTCACCCCTCCACTTT.

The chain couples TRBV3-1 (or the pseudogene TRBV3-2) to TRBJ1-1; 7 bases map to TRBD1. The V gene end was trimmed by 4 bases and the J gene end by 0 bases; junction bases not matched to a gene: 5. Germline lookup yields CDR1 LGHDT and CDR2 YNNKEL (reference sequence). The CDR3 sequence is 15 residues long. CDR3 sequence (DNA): TGTGCCAGCAGCCGCCAGACAGGGCTGAACACTGAAGCTTTCTTT. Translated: CASSRQTGLNTEAFF.

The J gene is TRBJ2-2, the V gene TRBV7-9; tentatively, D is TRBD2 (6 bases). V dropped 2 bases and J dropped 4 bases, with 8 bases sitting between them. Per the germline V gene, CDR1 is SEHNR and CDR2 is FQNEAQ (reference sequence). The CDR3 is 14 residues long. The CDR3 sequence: CASSLYGGTGELFF. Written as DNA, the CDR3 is TGTGCCAGCAGCTTATACGGGGGCACCGGGGAGCTGTTTTTT.

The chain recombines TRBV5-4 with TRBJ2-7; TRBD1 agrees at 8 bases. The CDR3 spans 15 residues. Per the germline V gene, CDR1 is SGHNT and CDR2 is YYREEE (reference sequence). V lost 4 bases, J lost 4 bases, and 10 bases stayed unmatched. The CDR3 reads CASSAQSRQGYEQYF. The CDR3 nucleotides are TGTGCCAGCAGCGCCCAGTCCAGACAGGGGTACGAGCAGTACTTC.

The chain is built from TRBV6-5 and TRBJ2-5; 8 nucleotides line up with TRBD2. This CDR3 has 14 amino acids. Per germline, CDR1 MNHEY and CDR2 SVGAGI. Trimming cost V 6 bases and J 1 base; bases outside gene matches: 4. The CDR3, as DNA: TGTGCCAGCAGCGTGCGGGGGGCCCAAGAGACCCAGTACTTC. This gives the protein CASSVRGAQETQYF.

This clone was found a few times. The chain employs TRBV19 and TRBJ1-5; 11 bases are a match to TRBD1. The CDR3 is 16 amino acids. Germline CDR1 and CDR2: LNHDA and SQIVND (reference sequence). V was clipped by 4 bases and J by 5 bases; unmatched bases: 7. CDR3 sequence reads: CASSTGTGGVYQPQHF. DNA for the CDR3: TGTGCCAGTAGTACAGGGACAGGGGGTGTTTATCAGCCCCAGCATTTT.

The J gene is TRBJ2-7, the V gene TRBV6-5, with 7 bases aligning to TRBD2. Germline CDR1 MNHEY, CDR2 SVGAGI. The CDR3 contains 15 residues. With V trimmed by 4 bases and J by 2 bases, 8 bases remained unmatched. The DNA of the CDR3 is TGTGCCAGCAGTTCCGAGGGCGGGGGACCCTACGAGCAGTACTTC. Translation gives CASSSEGGGPYEQYF.

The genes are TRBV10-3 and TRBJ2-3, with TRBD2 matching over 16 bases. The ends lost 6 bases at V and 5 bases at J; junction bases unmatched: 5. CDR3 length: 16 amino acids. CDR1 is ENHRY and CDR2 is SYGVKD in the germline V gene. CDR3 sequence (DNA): TGTGCCATCAGGCCGGGACTAGCGGGGGGGCGAGATACGCAGTATTTT. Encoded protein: CAIRPGLAGGRDTQYF.

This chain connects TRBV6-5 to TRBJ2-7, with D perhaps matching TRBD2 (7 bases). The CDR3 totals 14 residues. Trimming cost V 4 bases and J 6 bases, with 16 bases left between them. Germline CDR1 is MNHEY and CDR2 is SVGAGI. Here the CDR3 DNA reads TGTGCCAGCAGTTGGGGGGGGCGTTCTGGCGAGCAGTACTTC. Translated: CASSWGGRSGEQYF.

This chain's CDR3 is CASSRQDYEQYF. Here the CDR3 DNA reads TGTGCCAGCAGCCGACAGGACTACGAGCAGTACTTC. The chain links TRBV3-1 (or the pseudogene TRBV3-2) to TRBJ2-7; D is perhaps TRBD1 (6 bases). This CDR3 is built from 12 residues. CDR1 and CDR2 (germline): LGHDT, YNNKEL (reference sequence). Trimming removed 4 bases at V and 3 bases at J, with 7 bases between.

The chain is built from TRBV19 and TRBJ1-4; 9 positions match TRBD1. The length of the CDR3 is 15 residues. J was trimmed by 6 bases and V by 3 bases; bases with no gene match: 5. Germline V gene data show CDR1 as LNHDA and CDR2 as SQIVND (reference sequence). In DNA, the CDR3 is TGTGCCAGTAGTATGGGCGGGACAGGGTATGAAAAACTGTTTTTT. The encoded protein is CASSMGGTGYEKLFF.

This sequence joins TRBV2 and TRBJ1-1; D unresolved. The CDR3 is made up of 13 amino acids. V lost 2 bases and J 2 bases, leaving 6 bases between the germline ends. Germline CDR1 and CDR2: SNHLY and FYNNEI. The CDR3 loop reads CASSEYPNTEAFF. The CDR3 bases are TGTGCCAGCAGTGAATATCCCAACACTGAAGCTTTCTTT.

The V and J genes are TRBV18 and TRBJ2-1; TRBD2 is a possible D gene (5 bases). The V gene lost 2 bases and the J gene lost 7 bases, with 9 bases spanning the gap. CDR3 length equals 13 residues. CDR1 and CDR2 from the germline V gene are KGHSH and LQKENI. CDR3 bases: TGTGCCAGCTCACCAGAGGGTTGGAATGAGCAGTTCTTC. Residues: CASSPEGWNEQFF.

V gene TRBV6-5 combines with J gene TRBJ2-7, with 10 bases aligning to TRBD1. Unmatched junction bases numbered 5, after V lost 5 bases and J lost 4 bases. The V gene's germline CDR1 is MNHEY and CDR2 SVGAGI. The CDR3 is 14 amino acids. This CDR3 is CASSPGTGVYEQYF. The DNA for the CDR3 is TGTGCCAGCAGTCCCGGGACAGGGGTTTACGAGCAGTACTTC.

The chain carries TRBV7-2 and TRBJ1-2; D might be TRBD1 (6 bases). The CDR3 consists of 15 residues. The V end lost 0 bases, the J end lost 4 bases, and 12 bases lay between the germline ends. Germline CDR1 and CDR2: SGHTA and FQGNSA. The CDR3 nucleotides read TGTGCCAGCAGCTTAGCCCGGGGGGCGAGCTATGGCTACACCTTC. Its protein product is CASSLARGASYGYTF.

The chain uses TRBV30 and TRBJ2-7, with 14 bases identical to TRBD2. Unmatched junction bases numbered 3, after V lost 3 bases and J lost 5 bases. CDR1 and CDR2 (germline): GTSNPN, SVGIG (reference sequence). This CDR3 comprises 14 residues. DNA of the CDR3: TGTGCCTGGAGAGGGACTAGCGGGGGCAACGAGCAGTACTTC. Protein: CAWRGTSGGNEQYF.

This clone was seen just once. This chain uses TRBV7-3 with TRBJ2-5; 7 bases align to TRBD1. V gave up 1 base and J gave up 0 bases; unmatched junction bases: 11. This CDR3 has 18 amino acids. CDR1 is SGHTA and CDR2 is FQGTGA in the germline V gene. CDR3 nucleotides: TGTGCCAGCAGCTTAAATCCTACGACAGGGTTCTACCAAGAGACCCAGTACTTC. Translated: CASSLNPTTGFYQETQYF.